This T cell receptor (beta chain) came from a study of T-cell memory formation after mild COVID-19. General observations from the study: For contracting clones, CD4+ ones sat mainly in CM and EM, CD8+ in EMRA. Cross-reactive memory appears to have joined, as suggested by some responding clones showing up in pre-infection memory. Day 15 to 85 contracting clones showed balanced CD4/CD8; day 15 to 37 expanders favored CD4+.

In regard to this clonotype: Its antigen remains unknown.

From 5'RACE with constant-segment primers came TCR alpha and TCR beta cDNA libraries that carried sample barcodes and UMIs. From the 5' RACE reads, TCRdb called clonotypes with MiXCR, one entry per CDR3 protein. The sample has 150,000 to 200,000 distinct CDR3 sequences; roughly 28% are singletons. The sample comprised PBMCs or a T cell subset sorted from them (not recorded which). The sequence came from an adult woman who had mild COVID-19 (a few samples of this study predate the infection). Cell type and time point are not known.

The CDR3 protein is CASSEGGGRQETQYF. For the CDR3, the DNA is TGTGCCAGCAGTGAAGGGGGCGGGAGGCAAGAGACCCAGTACTTC. The V and J genes are TRBV6-1 and TRBJ2-5, with 8 positions matching TRBD2. The CDR3 is 15 amino acids. Trimming removed 1 base from V and 2 bases from J; junction bases left unmatched: 3. The germline gives CDR1 MNHNS, CDR2 SASEGT.